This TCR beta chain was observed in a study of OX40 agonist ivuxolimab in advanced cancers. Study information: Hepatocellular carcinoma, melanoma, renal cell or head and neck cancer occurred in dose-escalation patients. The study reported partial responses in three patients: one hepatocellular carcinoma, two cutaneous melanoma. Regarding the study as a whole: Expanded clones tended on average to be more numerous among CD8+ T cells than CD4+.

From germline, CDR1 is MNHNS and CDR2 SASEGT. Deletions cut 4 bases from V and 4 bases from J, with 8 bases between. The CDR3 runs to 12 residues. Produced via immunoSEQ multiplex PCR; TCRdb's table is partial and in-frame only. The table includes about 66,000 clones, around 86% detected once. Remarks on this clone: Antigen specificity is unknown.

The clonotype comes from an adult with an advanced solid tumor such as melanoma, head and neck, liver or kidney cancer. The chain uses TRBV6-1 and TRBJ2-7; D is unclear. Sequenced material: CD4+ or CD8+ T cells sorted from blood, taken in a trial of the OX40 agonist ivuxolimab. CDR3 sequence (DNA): TGTGCCAGCAGTGGATTCGTTTACGAGCAGTACTTC. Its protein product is CASSGFVYEQYF.